This T cell receptor beta chain was recorded in a study of shared clonotypes between healthy human individuals. General observations from the study: Across a handful of donors, naive CD4 shared roughly 5.1%, naive CD8 3.5% to 4%, memory CD4 more than 2%, memory CD8 over 0.3%.

Every donor was a Caucasian adult from Nashville, Tennessee. There are 16 residues in the CDR3. The germline V gene encodes CDR1 PRHDT and CDR2 FYEKMQ (reference sequence). With V trimmed by 0 bases and J by 5 bases, 9 bases remained unmatched. Genomic DNA from each subset was divided evenly over several immunoSEQ plates. In replicate PCRs of sorted subsets, about 190 ng DNA, approximately 30,000 T cell genomes, was used. Profiled with immunoSEQ multiplex PCR; TCRdb holds only in-frame clones, not every one. The data hold about 2.5 million clones, with around 93% observed a single time. A word on this clone: Its matching antigen is unknown.

This chain joins TRBV13 and TRBJ2-5; 7 nucleotides match TRBD2. The clonotype comes from a man aged 18 to 29 in good health. Some clones in this sample may be carry-over from other donors' samples. Sequencing was carried out using naive CD4+ T cells from PBMCs. Subset: CD45RA+ positively selected. CDR3 residues: CASSLGGLGRGETQYF. The CDR3 DNA is TGTGCCAGCAGCTTAGGTGGACTAGGGAGGGGCGAGACCCAGTACTTC.